Following are 19 T cell receptor beta chains from one sample sequenced in a study of blood T cell repertoires in COVID-19. Sequenced by immunoSEQ multiplex PCR; TCRdb stores in-frame clones only, minus some. The table records fewer than 250,000 clones, over 80% of them present only once. Material for sequencing was peripheral blood. The source is a human donor in a cohort sampled during active COVID-19.

The rearrangement links TRBV3-1 (or the pseudogene TRBV3-2) to TRBJ1-6, with 12 bases matching TRBD1. Looked up from germline, CDR1 is LGHDT and CDR2 is YNNKEL (reference sequence). The CDR3 sequence is 15 residues long. V was pared by 0 bases and J by 10 bases, with 1 base of the junction left unmatched. Written as DNA, the CDR3 is TGTGCCAGCAGCCAAGAGGGACAGGGGGCCTCACCCCTCCACTTT. Encoded protein: CASSQEGQGASPLHF.

The chain couples TRBV9 to TRBJ1-2; D possibly corresponds to TRBD1 (6 bases). This CDR3 has 13 amino acids. Germline CDR1 reads SGDLS; CDR2 reads YYNGEE. V gave up 0 bases and J gave up 8 bases, with 11 bases separating them. CDR3: CASSVAPGVGYTF. CDR3 sequence (DNA): TGTGCCAGCAGCGTAGCCCCAGGGGTCGGCTACACCTTC.

The rearrangement links TRBV5-8 to TRBJ2-7; TRBD2 matches at 7 bases. V dropped 4 bases and J dropped 6; count of bases not matched to a gene: 4. CDR1 and CDR2 (germline): SGHTS, YDEGEE. This CDR3 is 12 amino acids long. CDR3 amino acids: CASSGGGLEQYF. The CDR3, as DNA: TGTGCCAGCAGCGGGGGAGGGCTCGAGCAGTACTTC.

This chain connects TRBV5-6 to TRBJ2-7, with a tentative D call TRBD1 (6 bases). The CDR3 is made up of 14 amino acids. In germline, CDR1 is SGHDT, CDR2 YYEEEE. V was shortened by 2 bases and J by 9 bases, with 18 bases between the two germline ends. CDR3 nucleotide sequence: TGTGCCAGCAGCTTTAACACCAGGGGTGATGGGCAGTACTTC. It codes for CASSFNTRGDGQYF. Full variable domain (rest looked up from reference TRBV5-6 and TRBJ2-7): DAGVTQSPTHLIKTRGQQVTLRCSPKSGHDTVSWYQQALGQGPQFIFQYYEEEERQRGNFPDRFSGHQFPNYSSELNVNALLLGDSALYLCASSFNTRGDGQYFGPGTRLTVT.

The J gene is TRBJ1-1, the V gene TRBV18, with unresolved D. The ends were cut back, 4 bases at V and 3 bases at J, with 18 bases in the middle. In germline, CDR1 is KGHSH, CDR2 LQKENI. This CDR3 comprises 16 residues. DNA for the CDR3: TGTGCCAGCTCACTTACCGGGATCAGAGATGACACTGAAGCTTTCTTT. Translated: CASSLTGIRDDTEAFF.

V usage is TRBV24-1 and J usage is TRBJ2-3, with 9 nucleotides matching TRBD1. The CDR3 sequence is 18 residues long. Germline values: CDR1 KGHDR, CDR2 SFDVKD. The ends lost 3 bases at V and 3 bases at J; junction bases unmatched: 12. The CDR3 is CATSDPLKDRGGTDTQYF. CDR3 sequence (DNA): TGTGCCACCAGTGATCCCCTAAAGGACAGGGGTGGTACAGATACGCAGTATTTT.

The chain uses TRBV25-1 and TRBJ2-5; D might be TRBD1 (6 bases). In germline, CDR1 is MGHDK, CDR2 SYGVNS. CDR3 length: 14 amino acids. V lost 6 bases and J 0 bases, leaving 11 bases between the germline ends. The CDR3 here is CASSSTGYQETQYF. As DNA, the CDR3 is TGTGCCAGCAGCTCAACAGGGTACCAAGAGACCCAGTACTTC.

This clone has a count of ten or more. The chain uses TRBV18 and TRBJ1-1; D is unresolved. CDR3 size: 14 residues. Germline V gene data show CDR1 as KGHSH and CDR2 as LQKENI. V was clipped by 2 bases and J by 1 base, with 8 bases between them. The CDR3 DNA follows: TGTGCCAGCTCACCATATACTGAGAACACTGAAGCTTTCTTT. Its translation: CASSPYTENTEAFF.

This chain links TRBV19 with TRBJ2-1; TRBD2 matches at 7 bases. The CDR3 length is 15 residues. V dropped 5 bases and J dropped 3; count of bases not matched to a gene: 7. Germline lookup yields CDR1 LNHDA and CDR2 SQIVND (reference sequence). The DNA for the CDR3 is TGTGCCAGTAGTCCATGGCTAGCGGACTACAATGAGCAGTTCTTC. It translates to CASSPWLADYNEQFF.

CDR3 region: CASSQDGPSGGPDEQFF. The CDR3 DNA follows: TGTGCCAGCAGCCAAGATGGGCCCTCGGGGGGGCCCGATGAGCAGTTCTTC. V gene TRBV4-2 combines with J gene TRBJ2-1, with 8 positions matching TRBD2. V shed 0 bases and J 8 bases; nucleotides not matched to a gene: 12. The V gene's germline CDR1 is LGHNA and CDR2 YNFKEQ. The CDR3 spans 17 residues.

V usage is TRBV28 and J usage is TRBJ2-1, with 8 nucleotides matching TRBD2. Per germline, CDR1 MDHEN and CDR2 SYDVKM. The trim removed 2 bases at V and 9 bases at J, leaving 24 bases unmatched. This CDR3 is built from 20 residues. The CDR3 DNA sequence: TGTGCCAGCAGTTTACCAGCGGGAGATTCACCTACTCTTTACAAGAGTGAGCAGTTCTTC. Translation: CASSLPAGDSPTLYKSEQFF. Supplemented by reference TRBV28 and TRBJ2-1, the full variable domain reads DVKVTQSSRYLVKRTGEKVFLECVQDMDHENMFWYRQDPGLGLRLIYFSYDVKMKEKGDIPEGYSVSREKKERFSLILESASTNQTSMYLCASSLPAGDSPTLYKSEQFFGPGTRLTVL.

This sequence joins TRBV9 and TRBJ2-3, with D maybe TRBD2 (5 bases). Germline lookup yields CDR1 SGDLS and CDR2 YYNGEE. The V and J ends lost 4 bases and 2 bases respectively, with 11 bases between them. This CDR3 is 14 amino acids long. The CDR3 bases are TGTGCCAGCAGCTCCAGGACTTTCACAGATACGCAGTATTTT. It specifies CASSSRTFTDTQYF. The whole variable domain, remainder taken from reference TRBV9 and TRBJ2-3, is DSGVTQTPKHLITATGQRVTLRCSPRSGDLSVYWYQQSLDQGLQFLIQYYNGEERAKGNILERFSAQQFPDLHSELNLSSLELGDSALYFCASSSRTFTDTQYFGPGTRLTVL.

The V gene is TRBV5-5, the J gene TRBJ2-3; 8 bases are a match to TRBD2. The CDR3 spans 16 residues. The V and J ends lost 4 bases and 1 base, in that order; junction bases with no gene match: 8. CDR1 and CDR2 (germline): SGHKS, YYEKEE (reference sequence). Written as DNA, the CDR3 is TGTGCCAGCAGCCAAAGGACTAGCAGGCGCACAGATACGCAGTATTTT. Residues: CASSQRTSRRTDTQYF.

The chain recombines TRBV5-4 with TRBJ2-2; D is unresolved. The CDR3 sequence is 15 residues long. Per the germline V gene, CDR1 is SGHNT and CDR2 is YYREEE (reference sequence). V was trimmed by 4 bases and J by 5 bases, leaving 15 bases between them. CDR3: CASSRTSTGTGELFF. The CDR3 bases are TGTGCCAGCAGCCGCACCTCGACCGGGACCGGGGAGCTGTTTTTT.

This rearrangement joins TRBV19 to TRBJ2-5; weak D call: TRBD2 (6 bases). This CDR3 is 13 amino acids long. The germline CDR1 and CDR2 sequences are LNHDA and SQIVND (reference sequence). V lost 5 bases and J lost 2, with 9 bases in between. The CDR3 sequence is CASSGGVQETQYF. The CDR3 DNA reads as TGTGCCAGTAGTGGAGGGGTTCAAGAGACCCAGTACTTC.

The chain combines TRBV30 with TRBJ2-1; 9 bases align to TRBD2. Germline V lookup: CDR1 GTSNPN, CDR2 SVGIG (reference sequence). This CDR3 is built from 15 residues. Unmatched junction bases numbered 3, after V lost 0 bases and J lost 3 bases. The CDR3 sequence: CAWSVSGGSYNEQFF. The CDR3 bases are TGTGCCTGGAGTGTGAGCGGGGGGAGCTACAATGAGCAGTTCTTC.

This chain connects TRBV19 to TRBJ2-2; 8 bases align to TRBD2. CDR3 size: 15 residues. Trimming cost V 2 bases and J 4 bases; bases outside gene matches: 3. In germline, CDR1 is LNHDA, CDR2 SQIVND (reference sequence). CDR3 nucleotide sequence: TGTGCCAGTAGTATAAGCGGGGGCCCCACCGGGGAGCTGTTTTTT. Its translation is CASSISGGPTGELFF.

Only a few counts were recorded for this clone. V is TRBV7-2 and J is TRBJ2-7; 10 bases fit TRBD1. The trim removed 3 bases at V and 2 bases at J, leaving 1 base unmatched. Germline assignment: CDR1 SGHTA and CDR2 FQGNSA. This CDR3 contains 14 residues. CDR3 sequence reads: CASSFGTGAYEQYF. The CDR3 DNA is TGTGCCAGCAGCTTCGGGACAGGGGCCTACGAGCAGTACTTC.

CDR3 sequence: CASSQDLTSGTKVDTQYF. CDR3 DNA sequence: TGTGCCAGCAGCCAAGATTTGACTAGCGGGACGAAGGTCGATACGCAGTATTTT. The V and J genes are TRBV4-2 and TRBJ2-3, with TRBD2 matching 11 bases. V lost 0 bases to trimming and J lost 6 bases; unmatched junction nucleotides: 11. Germline V CDR1 and CDR2: LGHNA, YNFKEQ. This CDR3 has 18 residues.